The 28 T cell receptor beta chains below come from one sample, sequenced in a study of cytomegalovirus exposure and HLA in healthy donors. 13 Jbeta primers and 60 Vbeta primers were used for the PCR. Sequencing used immunoSEQ multiplex PCR; TCRdb keeps in-frame clones, though not all of them. The sample yields around 200,000 clones, 70% to 90% seen once. Sequenced input: PBMCs. The receptor source for this set is a woman aged 25 to 39 in good health and CMV-seronegative.

This rearrangement joins TRBV5-4 to TRBJ1-3; no reliable D call. Germline V gene lookup returns CDR1 SGHNT and CDR2 YYREEE (reference sequence). The CDR3 has 15 amino acids. The V and J ends lost 0 bases and 1 base respectively, with 8 bases between them. CDR3 in amino acids: CASSLDSLSGNTIYF. The CDR3 DNA follows: TGTGCCAGCAGCTTGGACAGCCTTTCTGGAAACACCATATATTTT.

The J gene is TRBJ2-1, the V gene TRBV2; a possible D gene is TRBD1 (6 bases). Trimming cost V 7 bases and J 10 bases, with 14 bases left between them. Germline CDR1 SNHLY, CDR2 FYNNEI. The length of the CDR3 is 12 residues. CDR3 nucleotides: TGTGCCAGCAAGAGGCAGGGGAACGAGCAGTTCTTC. Its protein product is CASKRQGNEQFF.

This rearrangement joins TRBV2 to TRBJ2-6, with D maybe TRBD2 (5 bases). The CDR3 is made up of 14 amino acids. Germline CDR1 SNHLY, CDR2 FYNNEI. CDR3 sequence: CALKRDSGANVLTF. The CDR3 DNA is TGTGCGCTTAAACGGGACTCTGGGGCCAACGTCCTGACTTTC.

The V call is TRBV7-9, the J call TRBJ1-3; TRBD1 aligns across 7 bases. V dropped 4 bases and J dropped 0; count of bases not matched to a gene: 6. CDR1 and CDR2 (germline): SEHNR, FQNEAQ (reference sequence). The CDR3 covers 16 residues. The DNA of the CDR3 is TGTGCCAGCAGCTCTACAGGGGCCGGCTCTGGAAACACCATATATTTT. Translation gives CASSSTGAGSGNTIYF.

The J gene is TRBJ2-3, the V gene TRBV9; 11 nucleotides agree with TRBD2. After removal of 5 bases from V and 4 bases from J, the junction contained 3 bases not matched to a gene. The germline V gene encodes CDR1 SGDLS and CDR2 YYNGEE. The CDR3 length is 14 residues. CDR3 sequence: CASSTSGRPDTQYF. The CDR3 nucleotides read TGTGCCAGCAGTACTAGCGGGAGACCAGATACGCAGTATTTT.

The chain carries TRBV15 and TRBJ2-3; TRBD2 matches 7 bases. Germline V gene data show CDR1 as LNHNV and CDR2 as YYDKDF (reference sequence). The CDR3 runs 14 residues. Trimming took 6 bases from V and 2 from J; bases not matched to a gene: 5. Written as DNA, the CDR3 is TGTGCCACCAGACGGGACTACCCCACAGATACGCAGTATTTT. It is translated as CATRRDYPTDTQYF.

This chain joins TRBV4-1 and TRBJ2-2, with 7 bases identical to TRBD1. Germline V gives CDR1 MGHRA, CDR2 YSYEKL. Losses at the gene ends were 3 bases for V and 4 bases for J; bases not matched to a gene: 8. The CDR3 length is 16 residues. The chain's CDR3 is CASSQRRAGGTGELFF. The CDR3 coding sequence is TGCGCCAGCAGCCAGCGGCGTGCAGGGGGCACCGGGGAGCTGTTTTTT.

This clone came up once. The chain couples TRBV7-9 to TRBJ1-1, with D perhaps matching TRBD1 (5 bases). Germline V gene data show CDR1 as SEHNR and CDR2 as FQNEAQ (reference sequence). Trimming removed 1 base from V and 6 bases from J, with 12 bases in between. This CDR3 contains 14 residues. In nucleotides, the CDR3 is TGTGCCAGCAGCTTAGGCCGTGGAGGGGCTGAAGCTTTCTTT. As protein: CASSLGRGGAEAFF.

The chain couples TRBV19 to TRBJ2-3; perhaps TRBD1 as D (6 bases). V was shortened by 6 bases and J by 1 base, with 11 bases between the two germline ends. Per the germline V gene, CDR1 is LNHDA and CDR2 is SQIVND (reference sequence). The CDR3 runs 14 residues. DNA for the CDR3: TGTGCCAGTAGAATCAGGGGTGGCACAGATACGCAGTATTTT. It is translated as CASRIRGGTDTQYF. The full variable domain, rest sourced from reference TRBV19 and TRBJ2-3, is DGGITQSPKYLFRKEGQNVTLSCEQNLNHDAMYWYRQDPGQGLRLIYYSQIVNDFQKGDIAEGYSVSREKKESFPLTVTSAQKNPTAFYLCASRIRGGTDTQYFGPGTRLTVL.

The chain carries TRBV6-1 and TRBJ2-1, with 9 bases identical to TRBD2. Losses at the gene ends were 2 bases for V and 7 bases for J; bases not matched to a gene: 6. Germline V gene lookup returns CDR1 MNHNS and CDR2 SASEGT. The CDR3 contains 15 residues. The CDR3 loop is CASSEWGGGANEQFF. CDR3 nucleotides: TGTGCCAGCAGTGAATGGGGCGGGGGGGCTAATGAGCAGTTCTTC.

This clone was detected once. The CDR3 sequence is CASSQDKREAAYEQYF. Written as DNA, the CDR3 is TGCGCCAGCAGCCAAGATAAACGGGAGGCAGCCTACGAGCAGTACTTC. The chain combines TRBV4-1 with TRBJ2-7; 7 bases align to TRBD2. This CDR3 contains 16 residues. Losses at the gene ends were 0 bases for V and 2 bases for J; bases not matched to a gene: 7. CDR1 is MGHRA and CDR2 is YSYEKL in the germline V gene.

In its sample, this clone was seen once. This chain joins TRBV5-1 and TRBJ1-1; no clear D. Germline CDR1 SGHRS, CDR2 YFSETQ. Trimming cost V 5 bases and J 0 bases, with 8 bases left between them. CDR3 length: 13 amino acids. The CDR3 nucleotides are TGCGCCAGCAGTTCAAGCGTGAACACTGAAGCTTTCTTT. Protein: CASSSSVNTEAFF.

The rearrangement joins TRBV7-2 to TRBJ2-1; 12 bases map to TRBD2. J gave up 7 bases and V 5 bases, and 6 bases lay outside the gene matches. Germline V gene data show CDR1 as SGHTA and CDR2 as FQGNSA. This CDR3 is built from 15 residues. This CDR3 reads CASSLTSGRMNEQFF. CDR3 DNA: TGTGCCAGCAGCCTGACTAGCGGGAGAATGAATGAGCAGTTCTTC.

The V gene is TRBV19, the J gene TRBJ2-2; D perhaps matches TRBD2 (6 bases). Germline V CDR1 and CDR2: LNHDA, SQIVND (reference sequence). The CDR3 has 15 residues. V was shortened by 6 bases and J by 0 bases, with 11 bases between the two germline ends. CDR3 bases: TGTGCCAGTAGAGATATAGCGGCGAACACCGGGGAGCTGTTTTTT. This codes for CASRDIAANTGELFF.

This chain joins TRBV13 and TRBJ1-5; D may be TRBD1 (5 bases). CDR3 size: 15 residues. CDR1 and CDR2 (germline): PRHDT, FYEKMQ (reference sequence). The ends were cut back, 5 bases at V and 4 bases at J, with 15 bases in the middle. CDR3 amino acids: CASSRGGSANQPQHF. The CDR3 nucleotides read TGTGCCAGCAGCCGGGGGGGATCGGCTAATCAGCCCCAGCATTTT.

This sequence joins TRBV9 and TRBJ2-3; no clear D gene. The CDR3 has 15 residues. Trimming removed 0 bases from V and 1 base from J, with 9 bases in between. Germline values: CDR1 SGDLS, CDR2 YYNGEE. In DNA, the CDR3 is TGTGCCAGCAGCGTAGGAACACGTGGCACAGATACGCAGTATTTT. Encoded protein: CASSVGTRGTDTQYF.

This clone was seen more than once but under ten times. The chain joins TRBV2 to TRBJ2-2; TRBD2 matches 12 bases. Germline V gene sequence: CDR1 SNHLY, CDR2 FYNNEI. V gave up 3 bases and J gave up 5 bases; unmatched junction bases: 1. The CDR3 contains 15 residues. CDR3 in DNA: TGTGCCAGCAGTGATCTAGCGGGGGGGACCGGGGAGCTGTTTTTT. Protein product: CASSDLAGGTGELFF.

This chain uses TRBV2 with TRBJ2-3; D is possibly TRBD1 (5 bases). CDR1 is SNHLY, CDR2 FYNNEI, per germline. Trimming stripped 4 bases from V and 0 bases from J, with 8 bases between. The CDR3 spans 14 residues. Here the CDR3 DNA reads TGTGCCAGCAGTGGACAGTTTAGCACAGATACGCAGTATTTT. It translates to CASSGQFSTDTQYF.

Notes on this clone: Sequence at one end of the junction differs from germline and may be a read error. This chain joins TRBV11-2 and TRBJ2-7, with 12 nucleotides matching TRBD2. CDR3 length equals 16 residues. Germline values: CDR1 SGHAT, CDR2 FQNNGV. Written as DNA, the CDR3 is TGTGCCAGCAGCAACCCCAGGACTAGCGGGACCTACAAGCAGTACTTC. Its protein product is CASSNPRTSGTYKQYF.

This chain connects TRBV14 to TRBJ2-5, with 7 positions matching TRBD1. The junction had 3 bases not matched to a gene; V was cut back by 4 bases and J by 1 base. The CDR3 contains 14 residues. CDR1 and CDR2 from the germline V gene are SGHDN and FVKESK. The DNA for the CDR3 is TGTGCCAGCAGCCCTAGGGACAGCCAAGAGACCCAGTACTTC. Its protein is CASSPRDSQETQYF.

The rearrangement uses TRBV7-3 and TRBJ1-2; 9 bases are a match to TRBD1. The CDR3 has 13 residues. With V trimmed by 3 bases and J by 7 bases, 3 bases remained unmatched. In germline, CDR1 is SGHTA, CDR2 FQGTGA. In DNA form, the CDR3 reads TGTGCCAGCAGCTTGGGGACAGGGACTGGCTACACCTTC. Protein sequence: CASSLGTGTGYTF.

This chain links TRBV5-4 with TRBJ2-1; 8 bases match TRBD1. From germline, CDR1 is SGHNT and CDR2 YYREEE (reference sequence). Trimming at V came to 4 bases and at J to 10 bases, leaving 10 bases not matched to a gene. The CDR3 covers 14 residues. The CDR3 is CASSPGQGAGEQFF. The CDR3 coding sequence is TGTGCCAGCAGCCCAGGACAGGGCGCGGGGGAGCAGTTCTTC.

The chain links TRBV7-9 to TRBJ2-3; 7 bases fit TRBD1. The length of the CDR3 is 15 residues. Germline values: CDR1 SEHNR, CDR2 FQNEAQ (reference sequence). Unmatched junction bases numbered 10, after V lost 5 bases and J lost 5 bases. DNA for the CDR3: TGTGCCAGCAGCCCCCCCAGGGGGACGGTAGATACGCAGTATTTT. Its protein product is CASSPPRGTVDTQYF.

The chain recombines TRBV2 with TRBJ2-1; the match to TRBD1 covers 8 bases. The V gene end was trimmed by 6 bases and the J gene end by 9 bases; junction bases not matched to a gene: 7. The CDR3 runs 13 residues. Looked up from germline, CDR1 is SNHLY and CDR2 is FYNNEI. The CDR3 bases are TGTGCCAGCAGCGCCGGGACAGGCGGTGAGCAGTTCTTC. Protein: CASSAGTGGEQFF.

The J gene is TRBJ2-2, the V gene TRBV19, with no clear D. V lost 4 bases, J lost 4 bases, and 4 bases lay in between. The V gene's germline CDR1 is LNHDA and CDR2 SQIVND (reference sequence). CDR3 length equals 12 residues. The CDR3 region is CASSTFTGELFF. CDR3 nucleotides: TGTGCCAGTAGTACTTTCACCGGGGAGCTGTTTTTT.

The chain carries TRBV5-4 and TRBJ2-7, with 8 positions matching TRBD1. Germline CDR1 is SGHNT and CDR2 is YYREEE (reference sequence). V trimming: 4 bases; J trimming: 3 bases; junction bases outside the gene matches: 9. There are 15 residues in the CDR3. The CDR3 region is CASSGGTGGIYEQYF. Here the CDR3 DNA reads TGTGCCAGCAGCGGAGGGACAGGTGGAATCTACGAGCAGTACTTC. The whole variable domain, remainder taken from reference TRBV5-4 and TRBJ2-7, is ETGVTQSPTHLIKTRGQQVTLRCSSQSGHNTVSWYQQALGQGPQFIFQYYREEENGRGNFPPRFSGLQFPNYSSELNVNALELDDSALYLCASSGGTGGIYEQYFGPGTRLTVT.

This chain joins TRBV4-1 and TRBJ2-1, with TRBD2 matching 14 bases. CDR1 and CDR2 from the germline V gene are MGHRA and YSYEKL. The CDR3 is 18 amino acids. The trim removed 5 bases at V and 2 bases at J, leaving 8 bases unmatched. The CDR3 region has the DNA TGCGCCAGCAGCAAAGGACTAGCGGGGGGACCGACCTACAATGAGCAGTTCTTC. Translating it yields CASSKGLAGGPTYNEQFF.

The genes are TRBV7-9 and TRBJ2-1; 8 nucleotides agree with TRBD1. Germline loops: CDR1 SEHNR, CDR2 FQNEAQ (reference sequence). After removal of 5 bases from V and 7 bases from J, the junction contained 10 bases not matched to a gene. CDR3 length: 15 amino acids. CDR3 sequence reads: CASSGQGAIGNEQFF. The CDR3 coding sequence is TGTGCCAGCAGCGGGCAGGGGGCTATCGGAAATGAGCAGTTCTTC.